The 31 T cell receptor beta chains in this list originate from one sample, sequenced in a study of T cell responses to AZD1222 COVID-19 vaccine. Method: immunoSEQ multiplex PCR; TCRdb's copy keeps in-frame clones and lacks some. The table has over 95,000 clones, 84% seen once. Sequencing used peripheral blood, obtained 28 days after the second AZD1222 dose. The receptors originated from an adult who received the AZD1222 COVID-19 vaccine.

This clone is a singleton in its sample. The chain has TRBV5-4 and TRBJ1-2; 10 bases line up with TRBD1. V was clipped by 0 bases and J by 2 bases; unmatched bases: 7. Germline V gene lookup returns CDR1 SGHNT and CDR2 YYREEE (reference sequence). There are 17 residues in the CDR3. The CDR3 protein is CASSLGGTGAVNYGYTF. CDR3 in DNA: TGTGCCAGCAGCTTGGGAGGGACAGGGGCGGTGAACTATGGCTACACCTTC.

V gene TRBV28 combines with J gene TRBJ2-5; 10 nucleotides agree with TRBD2. This CDR3 contains 13 residues. Germline loops: CDR1 MDHEN, CDR2 SYDVKM. With V trimmed by 5 bases and J by 4 bases, 1 base remained unmatched. The chain's CDR3 is CASSRLAGETQYF. The CDR3 DNA sequence: TGTGCCAGCAGTCGACTAGCGGGAGAGACCCAGTACTTC.

V and J are TRBV7-6 and TRBJ2-7, with TRBD2 matching over 14 bases. The V gene end was trimmed by 4 bases and the J gene end by 6 bases; junction bases not matched to a gene: 8. Germline V CDR1 and CDR2: SGHVS, FNYEAQ. This CDR3 has 16 residues. The CDR3 reads CASSSRTSGGIGEQYF. Here the CDR3 DNA reads TGTGCCAGCAGCTCAAGGACTAGCGGGGGGATTGGCGAGCAGTACTTC.

This sequence joins TRBV5-4 and TRBJ1-2, with D possibly matching TRBD1 (5 bases). The CDR3 consists of 15 residues. Trimming stripped 4 bases from V and 6 bases from J, with 19 bases between. Germline V gene data show CDR1 as SGHNT and CDR2 as YYREEE (reference sequence). This CDR3 reads CASSGAPGLGNGYTF. CDR3 bases: TGTGCCAGCAGCGGGGCCCCGGGATTAGGGAATGGCTACACCTTC.

This clone was seen a handful of times. The gene calls are TRBV6-5 and TRBJ2-3; no reliable D call. The CDR3 totals 11 residues. In germline, CDR1 is MNHEY, CDR2 SVGAGI. Trimming removed 2 bases from V and 7 bases from J, with 4 bases in between. Here the CDR3 DNA reads TGTGCCAGCAGTTACGAAAATACGCAGTATTTT. Translated: CASSYENTQYF.

J is TRBJ1-2 and V is TRBV6-5, with D perhaps matching TRBD1 (5 bases). This CDR3 is built from 13 residues. Germline-derived CDR1 and CDR2 are MNHEY and SVGAGI. Trimming took 6 bases from V and 8 from J, leaving 16 bases between them. CDR3 coding DNA: TGTGCCAGCAGGGACCAGGGTCGTACGGGCTACACCTTC. This encodes CASRDQGRTGYTF.

The rearrangement joins TRBV28 to TRBJ1-6; no reliable D call. This CDR3 spans 16 amino acids. The V end was cut by 8 bases, the J end by 1 base, with 15 bases between. The V gene's germline CDR1 is MDHEN and CDR2 SYDVKM. The CDR3 nucleotides are TGTGCCAGCGGGAACCTGGGTTGGTCCTATAATTCACCCCTCCACTTT. As protein: CASGNLGWSYNSPLHF.

The chain employs TRBV10-2 and TRBJ1-5; TRBD1 matches at 7 bases. The CDR3 is 12 amino acids. The ends lost 8 bases at V and 4 bases at J; junction bases unmatched: 2. CDR1 is WSHSY and CDR2 is SAAADI in the germline V gene. CDR3 amino acids: CASGQENQPQHF. Here the CDR3 DNA reads TGCGCCAGCGGACAGGAGAATCAGCCCCAGCATTTT.

V usage is TRBV5-4 and J usage is TRBJ2-7; 10 bases agree with TRBD1. The CDR3 is 14 amino acids. Germline values: CDR1 SGHNT, CDR2 YYREEE (reference sequence). The ends lost 3 bases at V and 7 bases at J; junction bases unmatched: 7. CDR3 nucleotides: TGTGCCAGCAGCTCAGCCTGGACAGGGGGAGAGCAGTACTTC. Its translation is CASSSAWTGGEQYF.

The chain uses TRBV3-1 (or the pseudogene TRBV3-2) and TRBJ1-1; 10 nucleotides align to TRBD1. CDR1 is LGHDT, CDR2 YNNKEL, per germline (reference sequence). Trimming took 4 bases from V and 3 from J; bases not matched to a gene: 2. This CDR3 has 14 residues. As DNA, the CDR3 is TGTGCCAGCAGCCCCGGACAGGGGGACACTGAAGCTTTCTTT. This encodes CASSPGQGDTEAFF.

The V and J genes are TRBV9 and TRBJ2-2; D not resolved. The length of the CDR3 is 14 residues. The V gene lost 0 bases and the J gene lost 5 bases, with 8 bases spanning the gap. Germline loops: CDR1 SGDLS, CDR2 YYNGEE. CDR3 residues: CASSVDAVTGELFF. CDR3 in DNA: TGTGCCAGCAGCGTAGATGCGGTAACCGGGGAGCTGTTTTTT. Looking up the rest from reference TRBV9 and TRBJ2-2 gives the full variable domain: DSGVTQTPKHLITATGQRVTLRCSPRSGDLSVYWYQQSLDQGLQFLIQYYNGEERAKGNILERFSAQQFPDLHSELNLSSLELGDSALYFCASSVDAVTGELFFGEGSRLTVL.

The sample holds a few counts of this clone. The J gene is TRBJ1-1, the V gene TRBV19; 8 bases line up with TRBD1. Losses at the gene ends were 6 bases for V and 11 bases for J; bases not matched to a gene: 11. The germline V gene encodes CDR1 LNHDA and CDR2 SQIVND (reference sequence). This CDR3 is built from 13 residues. CDR3 protein: CASSQTGGLSAFF. The CDR3 nucleotides read TGTGCCAGTAGCCAAACAGGGGGGCTATCGGCTTTCTTT.

The table lists this clone with a few counts. Other DNA sequences in this sample translate to the same CDR3. The chain couples TRBV6-1 to TRBJ2-7, with 10 bases matching TRBD1. CDR1 is MNHNS and CDR2 is SASEGT in the germline V gene. This CDR3 has 14 residues. V gave up 1 base and J gave up 4 bases; unmatched junction bases: 1. CDR3 DNA: TGTGCCAGCAGTGAAGGGACAGGGGGTTACGAGCAGTACTTC. Translation: CASSEGTGGYEQYF.

This CDR3 reads CASSLPGQGGFGYTF. In nucleotides, the CDR3 is TGCGCCAGCAGCTTACCGGGACAGGGGGGTTTTGGCTACACCTTC. The chain carries TRBV5-1 and TRBJ1-2; 11 bases map to TRBD1. The trim removed 2 bases at V and 7 bases at J, leaving 7 bases unmatched. Looked up from germline, CDR1 is SGHRS and CDR2 is YFSETQ. The length of the CDR3 is 15 residues.

Turning to this clone: This CDR3 is also generated by other DNA sequences in the sample. The V gene is TRBV5-1, the J gene TRBJ1-1, with a possible D match to TRBD1 (5 bases). This CDR3 is built from 13 residues. Deletions cut 4 bases from V and 4 bases from J, with 11 bases between. Germline-derived CDR1 and CDR2 are SGHRS and YFSETQ. The CDR3 DNA reads as TGCGCCAGCAGCCCGCAGGGTTCCACTGAAGCTTTCTTT. Amino acids: CASSPQGSTEAFF.

The chain uses TRBV6-5 and TRBJ1-2; D gene uncertain. The CDR3 sequence is 13 residues long. Trimming took 2 bases from V and 2 from J, leaving 6 bases between them. The germline V gene encodes CDR1 MNHEY and CDR2 SVGAGI. CDR3: CASSYVRNYGYTF. CDR3 bases: TGTGCCAGCAGTTACGTCAGAAACTATGGCTACACCTTC.

J is TRBJ1-5 and V is TRBV6-5; TRBD1 matches 7 bases. V lost 6 bases and J lost 0; bases outside the gene matches: 2. Germline V lookup: CDR1 MNHEY, CDR2 SVGAGI. The CDR3 is 14 residues long. CDR3 residues: CASRGQNSNQPQHF. In DNA form, the CDR3 reads TGTGCCAGCAGGGGACAGAATAGCAATCAGCCCCAGCATTTT.

This chain links TRBV29-1 with TRBJ2-7; 9 nucleotides line up with TRBD1. CDR1 is SQVTM and CDR2 is ANQGSEA in the germline V gene. Trimming removed 6 bases from V and 6 bases from J; junction bases left unmatched: 6. CDR3 length: 12 amino acids. The CDR3 nucleotides are TGCAGCGTACGACAGGGGGGCGGCGAGCAGTACTTC. Translation: CSVRQGGGEQYF.

J is TRBJ2-5 and V is TRBV4-3; 13 bases agree with TRBD2. Germline lookup yields CDR1 LGHNA and CDR2 YSLEER. The CDR3 consists of 16 residues. V lost 2 bases and J lost 2; bases outside the gene matches: 2. CDR3 in amino acids: CASSQTSGRVQETQYF. The CDR3 DNA follows: TGCGCCAGCAGCCAAACTAGCGGGAGGGTACAAGAGACCCAGTACTTC.

This chain joins TRBV5-1 and TRBJ2-3; D not certain. CDR3 length equals 15 residues. V was trimmed by 2 bases and J by 3 bases, leaving 13 bases between them. Germline-derived CDR1 and CDR2 are SGHRS and YFSETQ. CDR3 sequence reads: CASSLPQLRTDTQYF. CDR3 DNA sequence: TGCGCCAGCAGCTTACCCCAGCTACGGACAGATACGCAGTATTTT. The whole variable domain, filled in from reference TRBV5-1 and TRBJ2-3, reads KAGVTQTPRYLIKTRGQQVTLSCSPISGHRSVSWYQQTPGQGLQFLFEYFSETQRNKGNFPGRFSGRQFSNSRSEMNVSTLELGDSALYLCASSLPQLRTDTQYFGPGTRLTVL.

The chain recombines TRBV6-2 or TRBV6-3 with TRBJ2-7; tentatively, D is TRBD2 (6 bases). The V end lost 5 bases, the J end lost 2 bases, and 13 bases lay between the germline ends. The CDR3 spans 14 residues. Germline V lookup: CDR1 MNHEY, CDR2 SVGEGT. The CDR3 DNA reads TGTGCCAGCAGTAGGACTATCCCAACCTACGAGCAGTACTTC. Translating gives CASSRTIPTYEQYF.

In DNA form, the CDR3 reads TGCGCCAGCAGCCTTATAGCGGGAGGCCCCTACGAGCAGTACTTC. This gives the protein CASSLIAGGPYEQYF. The rearrangement uses TRBV4-3 and TRBJ2-7; 10 bases are a match to TRBD2. The V gene's germline CDR1 is LGHNA and CDR2 YSLEER. Trimming at V came to 4 bases and at J to 2 bases, leaving 5 bases not matched to a gene. This CDR3 spans 15 amino acids.

The rearrangement uses TRBV28 and TRBJ1-2, with 7 bases fitting TRBD1. The germline CDR1 and CDR2 sequences are MDHEN and SYDVKM. Trimming removed 8 bases from V and 2 bases from J; junction bases left unmatched: 5. This CDR3 spans 13 amino acids. Here the CDR3 DNA reads TGTGCCAGCGACAGGGCTTCCAACTATGGCTACACCTTC. Translating gives CASDRASNYGYTF.

The chain recombines TRBV19 with TRBJ2-5, with D perhaps TRBD1 or TRBD2 (7 bases each). Germline CDR1 and CDR2: LNHDA and SQIVND (reference sequence). The CDR3 sequence is 15 residues long. Trimming removed 3 bases at V and 1 base at J, with 12 bases between. The CDR3 spells CASSIRGDSQETQYF. The CDR3 DNA reads TGTGCCAGTAGTATCCGGGGGGACAGCCAAGAGACCCAGTACTTC.

This clone was counted once. The V and J genes are TRBV12-3 or TRBV12-4 and TRBJ2-7, with a possible D match to TRBD1 (6 bases). The germline V and J ends were trimmed by 5 bases and 2 bases, with 10 bases remaining between them. The CDR3 is 13 residues long. The CDR3 spells CASSGTSAYEQYF. CDR3 nucleotides: TGTGCCAGCAGTGGGACATCAGCCTACGAGCAGTACTTC.

The V gene is TRBV7-9, the J gene TRBJ2-7, with 8 bases lining up with TRBD2. This CDR3 comprises 16 residues. With 6 bases clipped from V and 0 bases from J, the junction kept 10 bases outside the gene matches. In germline, CDR1 is SEHNR, CDR2 FQNEAQ (reference sequence). The CDR3 here is CASRDTGRGSSYEQYF. In DNA form, the CDR3 reads TGTGCCAGCAGAGATACCGGGAGGGGGAGCTCCTACGAGCAGTACTTC.

The genes are TRBV3-1 (or the pseudogene TRBV3-2) and TRBJ2-7; 8 bases line up with TRBD1. Germline V gene lookup returns CDR1 LGHDT and CDR2 YNNKEL (reference sequence). CDR3 length: 14 amino acids. The V and J ends lost 5 bases and 3 bases, in that order; junction bases with no gene match: 6. CDR3 sequence reads: CASSSRQGIYEQYF. CDR3 in DNA: TGTGCCAGCAGCAGTAGACAGGGGATCTACGAGCAGTACTTC.

This sequence joins TRBV7-9 and TRBJ1-6, with D unresolved. V dropped 3 bases and J dropped 0 bases, with 9 bases sitting between them. The CDR3 length is 16 residues. Germline V CDR1 and CDR2: SEHNR, FQNEAQ (reference sequence). The CDR3 nucleotides read TGTGCCAGCAGCTTCGAGCCAAGCTCCTATAATTCACCCCTCCACTTT. Amino acids: CASSFEPSSYNSPLHF.

This chain links TRBV24-1 with TRBJ2-2; the D is unclear. Trimming pared 4 bases from V and 6 bases from J, leaving 8 bases between. The CDR3 has 13 amino acids. In germline, CDR1 is KGHDR, CDR2 SFDVKD. The CDR3 bases are TGTGCCACCAGTGAACGTGCCGCCGGGGAGCTGTTTTTT. Translated, it gives CATSERAAGELFF.

The chain carries TRBV9 and TRBJ2-3; D is unclear. Trimming removed 0 bases from V and 9 bases from J, with 11 bases in between. Germline assignment: CDR1 SGDLS and CDR2 YYNGEE. The length of the CDR3 is 13 residues. The CDR3 DNA follows: TGTGCCAGCAGCGTAGAATTAGTCGGCACGCAGTATTTT. Its protein is CASSVELVGTQYF.

This clone appeared a few times. The gene calls are TRBV19 and TRBJ2-1, with 11 bases fitting TRBD2. The CDR3 consists of 16 residues. V lost 6 bases to trimming and J lost 4 bases; unmatched junction nucleotides: 8. Germline V gene data show CDR1 as LNHDA and CDR2 as SQIVND (reference sequence). CDR3 sequence (DNA): TGTGCCAGTAGAGACGCCGGGACTAGCGGATACAATGAGCAGTTCTTC. This encodes CASRDAGTSGYNEQFF.